Shown below are 23 T cell receptor beta chains from a single sample sequenced in a study of blood T cell repertoires in COVID-19. Here immunoSEQ multiplex PCR was the method, and the copy in TCRdb shows in-frame clones only, minus some. The table lists 90,000 to 110,000 clones, 70% to 90% of them singletons. The sequencing input was peripheral blood. These receptors all come from a woman aged 55-69 years with acute or convalescent COVID-19.

This clone occurred once. The chain combines TRBV28 with TRBJ2-7; D gene ambiguous. Trimming shortened V by 6 bases and J by 3 bases, and 12 bases separated the two germline ends. CDR1 is MDHEN and CDR2 is SYDVKM in the germline V gene. The CDR3 spans 13 residues. CDR3 sequence reads: CASSQAPHYEQYF. CDR3 sequence (DNA): TGTGCCAGCAGCCAGGCCCCACACTACGAGCAGTACTTC.

The gene calls are TRBV27 and TRBJ2-2; D not certain. This CDR3 contains 13 residues. Germline V gives CDR1 MNHEY, CDR2 SMNVEV (reference sequence). Trimming took off 7 bases at V and 3 bases at J, with 9 bases between the two ends. The CDR3 is CASMRSYTGELFF. CDR3 in DNA: TGTGCCAGCATGCGGAGCTACACCGGGGAGCTGTTTTTT.

J is TRBJ1-2 and V is TRBV28; D is perhaps TRBD1 (6 bases). Trimming shortened V by 5 bases and J by 4 bases, and 17 bases separated the two germline ends. Germline values: CDR1 MDHEN, CDR2 SYDVKM. This CDR3 is built from 15 residues. This CDR3 is CASSIGTHKSYGYTF. CDR3 nucleotide sequence: TGTGCCAGCAGTATAGGGACACATAAGTCCTATGGCTACACCTTC.

This clone was found a few times. The chain employs TRBV14 and TRBJ2-2; D gene unclear. Germline V lookup: CDR1 SGHDN, CDR2 FVKESK. This CDR3 comprises 14 residues. Trimming pared 0 bases from V and 4 bases from J, leaving 6 bases between. CDR3 in amino acids: CASSQDFVTGELFF. CDR3 DNA: TGTGCCAGCAGCCAAGACTTCGTCACCGGGGAGCTGTTTTTT.

This clone has only a few counts. The chain is built from TRBV6-6 and TRBJ2-7, with D possibly being TRBD2 (5 bases). The V end lost 4 bases, the J end lost 6 bases, and 10 bases lay between the germline ends. The CDR3 is 12 residues long. Looked up from germline, CDR1 is MNHNY and CDR2 is SVGAGI (reference sequence). The CDR3 spells CASSLGRVEQYF. The CDR3 DNA is TGTGCCAGCAGTTTGGGGAGAGTCGAGCAGTACTTC.

V usage is TRBV5-1 and J usage is TRBJ1-3; D not resolved. Germline loops: CDR1 SGHRS, CDR2 YFSETQ. The ends were cut back, 2 bases at V and 0 bases at J, with 6 bases in the middle. The CDR3 extends over 14 amino acids. The CDR3 sequence: CASSFGRSGNTIYF. CDR3 DNA: TGCGCCAGCAGCTTCGGTCGCTCTGGAAACACCATATATTTT.

This chain joins TRBV7-9 and TRBJ1-2; maybe TRBD1 (5 bases). V lost 4 bases, J lost 8 bases, and 17 bases lay in between. Germline V gene data show CDR1 as SEHNR and CDR2 as FQNEAQ (reference sequence). The CDR3 consists of 14 residues. CDR3 coding DNA: TGTGCCAGCAGCTCCGGCAAGGTTAGGGGCGGCTACACCTTC. This sequence encodes CASSSGKVRGGYTF. The variable domain in full, completed from reference TRBV7-9 and TRBJ1-2, reads DTGVSQNPRHKITKRGQNVTFRCDPISEHNRLYWYRQTLGQGPEFLTYFQNEAQLEKSRLLSDRFSAERPKGSFSTLEIQRTEQGDSAMYLCASSSGKVRGGYTFGSGTRLTVV.

The chain has TRBV7-8 and TRBJ2-3; 8 bases are shared with TRBD2. J was trimmed by 3 bases and V by 1 base; bases with no gene match: 9. Germline lookup yields CDR1 SGHVS and CDR2 FQNEAQ. The CDR3 extends over 17 amino acids. As DNA, the CDR3 is TGTGCCAGCAGCTTAGGGACTAGAGCGGGGGTAACAGATACGCAGTATTTT. This codes for CASSLGTRAGVTDTQYF.

CDR3 nucleotides: TGTGCCACCTGGGACAACCGAGGGGACTACGAAAAACTGTTTTTT. This sequence encodes CATWDNRGDYEKLFF. V is TRBV28 and J is TRBJ1-4, with TRBD1 as a possible D gene (6 bases). The CDR3 loop spans 15 amino acids. The V end was cut by 10 bases, the J end by 8 bases, with 23 bases between. Germline CDR1 reads MDHEN; CDR2 reads SYDVKM.

The chain is built from TRBV7-9 and TRBJ2-5, with D perhaps TRBD1 (5 bases). This CDR3 contains 13 residues. Trimming pared 5 bases from V and 4 bases from J, leaving 11 bases between. Germline CDR1 reads SEHNR; CDR2 reads FQNEAQ (reference sequence). The CDR3 is CASSPVGPETQYF. CDR3 nucleotide sequence: TGTGCCAGCAGCCCAGTGGGGCCAGAGACCCAGTACTTC.

The chain has TRBV3-1 (or the pseudogene TRBV3-2) and TRBJ2-5, with D perhaps matching TRBD1 (6 bases). CDR1 and CDR2 from the germline V gene are LGHDT and YNNKEL (reference sequence). The CDR3 is 16 residues long. V lost 0 bases, J lost 5 bases, and 16 bases lay in between. DNA for the CDR3: TGTGCCAGCAGCCAAGATTTGCAGGGGTTGGGTGAGACCCAGTACTTC. Protein product: CASSQDLQGLGETQYF.

The J gene is TRBJ2-2, the V gene TRBV9, with D possibly TRBD2 on 5 matching bases. There are 16 residues in the CDR3. The V gene's germline CDR1 is SGDLS and CDR2 YYNGEE. Between the trimmed V and J ends, which lost 3 bases and 4 bases, there was a span of 16 bases. CDR3 in amino acids: CASSAQRSGGTGELFF. In DNA form, the CDR3 reads TGTGCCAGCAGCGCCCAACGCAGCGGTGGCACCGGGGAGCTGTTTTTT. Variable domain in full (rest from reference TRBV9 and TRBJ2-2): DSGVTQTPKHLITATGQRVTLRCSPRSGDLSVYWYQQSLDQGLQFLIQYYNGEERAKGNILERFSAQQFPDLHSELNLSSLELGDSALYFCASSAQRSGGTGELFFGEGSRLTVL.

The chain recombines TRBV6-6 with TRBJ1-2; TRBD1 might be the D (5 bases). Trimming left V 8 bases short and J 2 bases short, with 6 bases between. The CDR3 sequence is 11 residues long. CDR1 is MNHNY and CDR2 is SVGAGI in the germline V gene (reference sequence). In nucleotides, the CDR3 is TGTGCCAGCCGGGGGAACTATGGCTACACCTTC. It yields the protein CASRGNYGYTF.

CDR3 nucleotide sequence: TGTGCCAGCAGCGCCAGAGGGGGAGGAAACACCATATATTTT. Translated, it gives CASSARGGGNTIYF. The chain combines TRBV7-3 with TRBJ1-3; possibly TRBD1 for D (6 bases). The CDR3 contains 14 residues. Germline V gene sequence: CDR1 SGHTA, CDR2 FQGTGA. V was cut by 5 bases and J by 4 bases, with 12 bases left in between.

The chain carries TRBV27 and TRBJ2-5; perhaps TRBD1 as D (6 bases). V dropped 6 bases and J dropped 5 bases, with 16 bases sitting between them. This CDR3 has 14 amino acids. The V gene's germline CDR1 is MNHEY and CDR2 SMNVEV (reference sequence). In DNA form, the CDR3 reads TGTGCCAGCAGCCGTACAGGGTATCCGGAGACCCAGTACTTC. As protein: CASSRTGYPETQYF.

The chain has TRBV7-2 and TRBJ1-5; D may be TRBD1 (5 bases). V shed 7 bases and J shed 6 bases, with 13 bases lying between them. The CDR3 loop spans 13 amino acids. Germline V gene data show CDR1 as SGHTA and CDR2 as FQGNSA. CDR3 DNA: TGTGCCAGCACCGGCGGGGGAAGTCAGCCCCAGCATTTT. It encodes CASTGGGSQPQHF.

This chain connects TRBV4-1 to TRBJ2-5; D possibly corresponds to TRBD2 (6 bases). The CDR3 length is 16 residues. The V gene's germline CDR1 is MGHRA and CDR2 YSYEKL. Trimming took 5 bases from V and 5 from J, leaving 21 bases between them. CDR3 bases: TGCGCCAGCAGCAAAAATAGCGGAGCCGGTACGGAGACCCAGTACTTC. This sequence encodes CASSKNSGAGTETQYF.

The chain couples TRBV7-9 to TRBJ2-1; TRBD2 aligns across 14 bases. Losses at the gene ends were 3 bases for V and 8 bases for J; bases not matched to a gene: 3. The length of the CDR3 is 15 residues. Germline values: CDR1 SEHNR, CDR2 FQNEAQ (reference sequence). The CDR3 is CASSLTSGRADEQFF. The DNA for the CDR3 is TGTGCCAGCAGCTTGACTAGCGGGAGGGCCGATGAGCAGTTCTTC.

CDR3 loop: CSVEEREQFF. The DNA for the CDR3 is TGCAGCGTTGAAGAGAGGGAGCAGTTCTTC. The chain has TRBV29-1 and TRBJ2-1; D call uncertain. This CDR3 region has 10 residues. Germline loops: CDR1 SQVTM, CDR2 ANQGSEA. V was trimmed by 0 bases and J by 10 bases, leaving 4 bases between them.

V usage is TRBV5-1 and J usage is TRBJ2-5; perhaps TRBD1 as D (6 bases). There are 14 residues in the CDR3. The V and J ends lost 5 bases and 5 bases respectively, with 16 bases between them. CDR1 is SGHRS and CDR2 is YFSETQ in the germline V gene. The CDR3 DNA sequence: TGCGCCAGCAGGACAGGAACTTCTGGGGAGACCCAGTACTTC. Translating gives CASRTGTSGETQYF.

This CDR3 reads CSASGPLYNEQFF. CDR3 nucleotide sequence: TGCAGTGCTAGTGGGCCTCTCTACAATGAGCAGTTCTTC. The chain couples TRBV20-1 to TRBJ2-1; the D is unclear. The CDR3 is 13 residues long. The V gene lost 3 bases and the J gene lost 3 bases, with 9 bases spanning the gap. The germline V gene has CDR1 DFQATT and CDR2 SNEGSKA (reference sequence).

Only one count was recorded for this clone. This sequence joins TRBV28 and TRBJ2-7; TRBD1 aligns across 8 bases. CDR1 MDHEN and CDR2 SYDVKM come from the germline V gene. This CDR3 region has 14 residues. The ends lost 8 bases at V and 7 bases at J; junction bases unmatched: 13. The CDR3: CASALGQVTWEQYF. The CDR3 DNA reads TGTGCCAGCGCCTTGGGACAGGTGACCTGGGAGCAGTACTTC.

The chain combines TRBV5-1 with TRBJ1-4; possible D gene TRBD1, 5 bases. CDR3 size: 16 residues. Looked up from germline, CDR1 is SGHRS and CDR2 is YFSETQ. V was trimmed by 4 bases and J by 4 bases, leaving 17 bases between them. CDR3 in DNA: TGCGCCAGCAGCCTGACGTCCGGGACTAATAATGAAAAACTGTTTTTT. Translation gives CASSLTSGTNNEKLFF.